This entry lists 2 T cell receptor beta chains sequenced from one sample in a study of shared T cell receptors in the human thymus (dated by TCRdb to 2020 to 2023). Library creation used the immunoSEQ multiplex PCR assay. The table comes from immuneACCESS by way of TCRdb, which keeps in-frame sequences with V and J called. Part of the clones is missing from these tables; in studies checked, under half for an unresolved V gene and the rest for unknown reasons. The sample yields 650,000 to 950,000 clones; 80% to 90% were counted once. The ten largest clones add up to under 0.012% of the sample. These data were likewise used in another study, on human thymus T cells.

The sequenced sample consisted of thymocytes. These receptors all stem from a girl under two years old with a congenital heart defect. Donor details come from another sample of the same person, matched by shared clones.

This clone has a single count. The rearrangement uses TRBV2 and TRBJ1-5; no firm D call. Between the trimmed V and J ends, which lost 2 bases and 0 bases, there was a span of 8 bases. The length of the CDR3 is 15 residues. CDR1 is SNHLY and CDR2 is FYNNEI in the germline V gene. CDR3 sequence reads: CASSELVPSNQPQHF. The CDR3 coding sequence is TGTGCCAGCAGTGAACTTGTTCCTAGCAATCAGCCCCAGCATTTT.

The V and J genes are TRBV5-1 and TRBJ1-1; the D gene is possibly TRBD1 (6 bases). V gave up 0 bases and J gave up 4 bases, with 31 bases separating them. Germline CDR1 and CDR2: SGHRS and YFSETQ. The CDR3 is 21 residues long. This CDR3 reads CASSLVFRTQGHPFRGTEAFF. DNA for the CDR3: TGCGCCAGCAGCTTGGTATTTCGCACGCAGGGCCATCCGTTCAGGGGCACTGAAGCTTTCTTT.